The 28 T cell receptor beta chains given below trace back to one sample, sequenced in a study of OX40 agonist ivuxolimab in advanced cancers. Sequencing used immunoSEQ multiplex PCR; TCRdb keeps in-frame clones, though not all of them. This sample has 20,000 to 30,000 clones, with approximately 86% found just once. The sample in question was CD4+ or CD8+ T cells sorted from blood, obtained in a trial of the OX40 agonist ivuxolimab. The receptors shown here come from an adult with an advanced solid tumor such as melanoma, head and neck, liver or kidney cancer.

The rearrangement uses TRBV27 and TRBJ1-1; D not resolved. Trimming removed 3 bases at V and 7 bases at J, with 9 bases between. The V gene's germline CDR1 is MNHEY and CDR2 SMNVEV (reference sequence). The length of the CDR3 is 12 residues. The CDR3 here is CASSFVGHEAFF. The CDR3 bases are TGTGCCAGCAGTTTTGTGGGCCATGAAGCTTTCTTT.

This clone was seen a handful of times. The genes are TRBV7-2 and TRBJ2-1; the match to TRBD2 covers 10 bases. The CDR3 is 14 amino acids. After removal of 9 bases from V and 4 bases from J, the junction contained 6 bases not matched to a gene. CDR1 SGHTA and CDR2 FQGNSA come from the germline V gene. In DNA, the CDR3 is TGTGCCAGTACCATAGCGGGAGGTTACAATGAGCAGTTCTTC. This codes for CASTIAGGYNEQFF.

V gene TRBV19 combines with J gene TRBJ2-2; no clear D gene. Looked up from germline, CDR1 is LNHDA and CDR2 is SQIVND (reference sequence). This CDR3 spans 13 amino acids. Deletions cut 7 bases from V and 3 bases from J, with 9 bases between. The CDR3 DNA is TGTGCCAGTAACGCATTATACACCGGGGAGCTGTTTTTT. It codes for CASNALYTGELFF.

V and J are TRBV6-1 and TRBJ2-1, with 11 bases matching TRBD1. V shed 5 bases, J shed 4 bases, and the junction held 4 bases outside the gene matches. CDR1 and CDR2 from the germline V gene are MNHNS and SASEGT. CDR3 length: 15 residues. CDR3 protein: CASSRTGGAYNEQFF. The CDR3 DNA is TGTGCCAGCAGTCGGACAGGGGGCGCGTACAATGAGCAGTTCTTC.

This chain connects TRBV27 to TRBJ1-5; D gene ambiguous. This CDR3 is 14 amino acids long. Germline V gives CDR1 MNHEY, CDR2 SMNVEV (reference sequence). Trimming pared 1 base from V and 7 bases from J, leaving 11 bases between. CDR3 bases: TGTGCCAGCAGTTTATGGGTTCCGGGACAGCCCCAGCATTTT. It is translated as CASSLWVPGQPQHF.

V usage is TRBV6-5 and J usage is TRBJ2-1, with D perhaps TRBD1 (7 bases). The germline CDR1 and CDR2 sequences are MNHEY and SVGAGI. The CDR3 spans 13 residues. V lost 5 bases and J 6 bases, leaving 11 bases between the germline ends. For the CDR3, the DNA is TGTGCCAGCAGTGCCCAGGGGGGCAATGAGCAGTTCTTC. Protein sequence: CASSAQGGNEQFF.

The chain employs TRBV6-1 and TRBJ2-1; 7 bases align to TRBD2. Germline trimming cut 0 bases from V and 6 bases from J; bases unmatched to any gene: 11. CDR3 size: 17 residues. Germline CDR1 is MNHNS and CDR2 is SASEGT. CDR3 amino acids: CASSEALLTSSPNEQFF. The CDR3 nucleotides are TGTGCCAGCAGTGAAGCCCTTCTGACTAGCAGTCCCAATGAGCAGTTCTTC.

This clone was counted a single time. The chain links TRBV5-5 to TRBJ2-1; D uncertain. Germline CDR1 is SGHKS and CDR2 is YYEKEE (reference sequence). There are 13 residues in the CDR3. Trimming cost V 1 base and J 1 base, with 3 bases left between them. The DNA of the CDR3 is TGTGCCAGCAGCTTGATGTCCTACAATGAGCAGTTCTTC. This codes for CASSLMSYNEQFF.

The J gene is TRBJ2-5, the V gene TRBV7-8; 10 bases match TRBD1. The last part of the DNA fits TRBJ2-7 better; the J call may be wrong. Germline lookup yields CDR1 SGHVS and CDR2 FQNEAQ. This CDR3 spans 16 amino acids. The CDR3 is CASSHFGTGVRDEQYF. The CDR3 DNA reads TGTGCCAGCAGCCACTTTGGGACAGGGGTTAGGGACGAGCAGTACTTC.

This clone was detected once. The rearrangement uses TRBV11-3 and TRBJ1-4; TRBD1 aligns across 7 bases. With V trimmed by 5 bases and J by 2 bases, 2 bases remained unmatched. This CDR3 comprises 14 residues. Germline V lookup: CDR1 SGHNT, CDR2 YENEEA. The CDR3 is CASSLGQTNEKLFF. The CDR3 coding sequence is TGTGCCAGCAGCCTGGGACAGACTAATGAAAAACTGTTTTTT. The full variable domain, rest sourced from reference TRBV11-3 and TRBJ1-4, is EAGVVQSPRYKIIEKKQPVAFWCNPISGHNTLYWYLQNLGQGPELLIRYENEEAVDDSQLPKDRFSAERLKGVDSTLKIQPAELGDSAVYLCASSLGQTNEKLFFGSGTQLSVL.

The rearrangement joins TRBV28 to TRBJ2-1; 8 bases match TRBD1. Germline V gene sequence: CDR1 MDHEN, CDR2 SYDVKM. The CDR3 totals 13 residues. J gave up 8 bases and V 3 bases, and 3 bases lay outside the gene matches. CDR3 protein: CASSFQGADEQFF. The CDR3 DNA reads as TGTGCCAGCAGTTTTCAGGGGGCCGATGAGCAGTTCTTC.

This clone is labeled medium-sized. The chain links TRBV6-5 to TRBJ2-7; 8 positions agree with TRBD2. CDR1 MNHEY and CDR2 SVGAGI come from the germline V gene. The CDR3 sequence is 14 residues long. V lost 5 bases and J lost 2; bases outside the gene matches: 5. The CDR3 here is CASSLAGKAYEQYF. In DNA, the CDR3 is TGTGCCAGCAGTCTAGCGGGTAAGGCCTACGAGCAGTACTTC.

This clone is large in the sample. The V gene is TRBV27, the J gene TRBJ1-4; 10 bases align to TRBD1. The V segment lost 5 bases and the J segment 5 bases; nucleotides outside the gene matches: 14. The CDR3 is 18 residues long. Per the germline V gene, CDR1 is MNHEY and CDR2 is SMNVEV (reference sequence). The CDR3 spells CASSTYSLRQGANEKLFF. CDR3 coding DNA: TGTGCCAGCAGTACTTACTCCCTCCGACAGGGGGCGAATGAAAAACTGTTTTTT. The entire variable domain, with the rest obtained from reference TRBV27 and TRBJ1-4, is as follows: EAQVTQNPRYLITVTGKKLTVTCSQNMNHEYMSWYRQDPGLGLRQIYYSMNVEVTDKGDVPEGYKVSRKEKRNFPLILESPSPNQTSLYFCASSTYSLRQGANEKLFFGSGTQLSVL.

The chain couples TRBV7-8 to TRBJ2-3, with D possibly called TRBD1 or TRBD2 (6 bases each). This CDR3 is 18 amino acids long. Looked up from germline, CDR1 is SGHVS and CDR2 is FQNEAQ. The germline V and J ends were trimmed by 1 base and 3 bases, with 20 bases remaining between them. This CDR3 is CASSLGFFRGLETDTQYF. CDR3 DNA sequence: TGTGCCAGCAGCTTAGGATTTTTCCGGGGGCTGGAGACAGATACGCAGTATTTT.

This clone has more than one count but fewer than ten. This chain joins TRBV19 and TRBJ2-1; tentatively, D is TRBD2 (6 bases). Germline CDR1 is LNHDA and CDR2 is SQIVND (reference sequence). The CDR3 sequence is 16 residues long. The germline V and J ends were trimmed by 6 bases and 0 bases, with 15 bases remaining between them. The CDR3 region has the DNA TGTGCCAGTAGGGGCGGGGCTGCAAGCTCCTACAATGAGCAGTTCTTC. Amino acids: CASRGGAASSYNEQFF.

Only a few counts were recorded for this clone. The chain combines TRBV7-8 with TRBJ2-3; D remains ambiguous. V dropped 2 bases and J dropped 4 bases, with 7 bases sitting between them. Looked up from germline, CDR1 is SGHVS and CDR2 is FQNEAQ. The CDR3 is made up of 13 amino acids. In DNA, the CDR3 is TGTGCCAGCAGCTTACCCCCGGCAGATACGCAGTATTTT. This codes for CASSLPPADTQYF.

The J gene is TRBJ1-6, the V gene TRBV4-1; weak D call: TRBD1 (6 bases). Trimming pared 3 bases from V and 0 bases from J, leaving 12 bases between. The CDR3 spans 17 residues. Per the germline V gene, CDR1 is MGHRA and CDR2 is YSYEKL. CDR3 in amino acids: CASSHDTGSSYNSPLHF. The CDR3 DNA reads TGCGCCAGCAGCCATGATACAGGGAGCTCCTATAATTCACCCCTCCACTTT.

This clone is medium-sized by share. This rearrangement joins TRBV30 to TRBJ1-2, with D perhaps TRBD1 (5 bases). Trimming removed 0 bases at V and 7 bases at J, with 12 bases between. The CDR3 contains 13 residues. The germline CDR1 and CDR2 sequences are GTSNPN and SVGIG (reference sequence). The CDR3 here is CAWSVGSGAGYTF. CDR3 nucleotide sequence: TGTGCCTGGAGTGTCGGATCCGGGGCTGGCTACACCTTC.

The chain couples TRBV7-9 to TRBJ2-3, with TRBD2 matching 9 bases. This CDR3 is 15 amino acids long. V was clipped by 10 bases and J by 7 bases; unmatched bases: 15. CDR1 SEHNR and CDR2 FQNEAQ come from the germline V gene (reference sequence). The CDR3 loop is CAISEAGGPGYTQYF. The DNA for the CDR3 is TGTGCCATATCAGAGGCGGGAGGGCCGGGCTATACGCAGTATTTT.

The rearrangement joins TRBV5-1 to TRBJ1-1, with TRBD1 matching 8 bases. The trim removed 2 bases at V and 3 bases at J, leaving 3 bases unmatched. The germline gives CDR1 SGHRS, CDR2 YFSETQ. CDR3 length: 14 residues. CDR3 sequence: CASSFGQGDTEAFF. The CDR3 DNA follows: TGCGCCAGCAGCTTTGGACAGGGAGACACTGAAGCTTTCTTT.

The V call is TRBV29-1, the J call TRBJ2-1; 13 bases fit TRBD2. Germline CDR1 SQVTM, CDR2 ANQGSEA. This CDR3 has 16 amino acids. V dropped 5 bases and J dropped 4; count of bases not matched to a gene: 8. The CDR3: CSVYKTSGGEYNEQFF. CDR3 bases: TGCAGCGTTTATAAAACTAGCGGGGGGGAGTACAATGAGCAGTTCTTC.

This chain uses TRBV4-1 with TRBJ1-5, with a weak D call TRBD1 (5 bases). The CDR3 totals 16 residues. Germline CDR1 reads MGHRA; CDR2 reads YSYEKL. With 0 bases removed from V and 4 bases from J, the gap between germline ends came to 13 bases. CDR3 amino acids: CASSQEPLGGNQPQHF. The CDR3 DNA is TGCGCCAGCAGCCAAGAACCGCTGGGGGGGAATCAGCCCCAGCATTTT.

This clone counts as medium-sized. The chain carries TRBV7-9 and TRBJ1-3; D is ambiguous. With 2 bases removed from V and 0 bases from J, the gap between germline ends came to 11 bases. This CDR3 is 16 amino acids long. Germline values: CDR1 SEHNR, CDR2 FQNEAQ (reference sequence). CDR3 coding DNA: TGTGCCAGCAGCTTAAACGGATTGGGCTCTGGAAACACCATATATTTT. Protein sequence: CASSLNGLGSGNTIYF.

The rearrangement joins TRBV7-9 to TRBJ2-5; 7 nucleotides line up with TRBD2. Germline V gives CDR1 SEHNR, CDR2 FQNEAQ (reference sequence). J lost 5 bases, V lost 1 base, and 4 bases had no gene match. The CDR3 covers 14 residues. The DNA of the CDR3 is TGTGCCAGCAGCTTAGGATTCGGGGGGGAGACCCAGTACTTC. Translated, it gives CASSLGFGGETQYF.

The genes are TRBV9 and TRBJ2-1, with TRBD2 matching 7 bases. With V trimmed by 0 bases and J by 4 bases, 7 bases remained unmatched. From germline, CDR1 is SGDLS and CDR2 YYNGEE. The CDR3 extends over 16 amino acids. CDR3 DNA sequence: TGTGCCAGCAGCGTAGAAGTGGGAGGGCCATACAATGAGCAGTTCTTC. It yields the protein CASSVEVGGPYNEQFF.

As concerns this clone: Other DNA sequences in the sample encode the same CDR3. The chain is built from TRBV2 and TRBJ1-3; no reliable D call. Germline V gene sequence: CDR1 SNHLY, CDR2 FYNNEI. This CDR3 has 15 residues. Trimming removed 4 bases from V and 2 bases from J, with 12 bases in between. The CDR3 DNA follows: TGTGCCAGCAGTGCGGGCACGGGAGCTGGAAACACCATATATTTT. This gives the protein CASSAGTGAGNTIYF.

The chain uses TRBV7-6 and TRBJ1-3, with D hard to call. The V gene lost 5 bases and the J gene lost 1 base, with 15 bases spanning the gap. The CDR3 runs to 16 residues. Germline CDR1 SGHVS, CDR2 FNYEAQ. CDR3 bases: TGTGCCAGCAGCACCGACCAAGGCTTTTCTGGAAACACCATATATTTT. Translating it yields CASSTDQGFSGNTIYF. Supplemented by reference TRBV7-6 and TRBJ1-3, the full variable domain reads GAGVSQSPRYKVTKRGQDVALRCDPISGHVSLYWYRQALGQGPEFLTYFNYEAQQDKSGLPNDRFSAERPEGSISTLTIQRTEQRDSAMYRCASSTDQGFSGNTIYFGEGSWLTVV.

The chain is built from TRBV6-5 and TRBJ2-7; 8 bases agree with TRBD1. From germline, CDR1 is MNHEY and CDR2 SVGAGI. This CDR3 has 15 residues. V lost 5 bases, J lost 5 bases, and 11 bases stayed unmatched. DNA of the CDR3: TGTGCCAGCAGTACACAGGACAGGGCCCCTAACGAGCAGTACTTC. Amino acids: CASSTQDRAPNEQYF.